The present T cell receptor beta chain was sequenced within a study of response to subunit inactivated influenza vaccine. This CDR3 is built from 17 residues. CDR1 is LGHNA, CDR2 YSLEER, per germline. With 3 bases clipped from V and 7 bases from J, the junction kept 13 bases outside the gene matches. TCRdb used MiXCR to reprocess the RT-PCR reads, holding one entry per CDR3 protein. The top ten hold about 12% of the sample, which has 450,000 to 600,000 distinct CDR3 sequences, approximately 7.7% seen once. This clonotype appeared many times. Material: PBMCs from blood, obtained 23 months after vaccination. The chain joins TRBV4-3 to TRBJ2-2; 8 bases map to TRBD2. This TCR derives from a man aged 50 to 69 who received an inactivated influenza vaccine. The CDR3 loop is CASSQLWSGSSDGELFF. The CDR3 DNA is TGCGCCAGCAGCCAGTTATGGAGCGGGAGTTCTGACGGGGAGCTGTTTTTT.